This TCR beta chain was documented in a study of blood T cell repertoires in COVID-19. Study context: Samples representing acute and convalescent COVID-19 were sourced from the United States, Italy and Spain. Sources were T cells, B-cell-depleted T cells, or PBMCs; the material itself was cDNA or gDNA.

This CDR3 has 15 residues. CDR1 MNHEY and CDR2 SVGAGI come from the germline V gene. Trimming stripped 0 bases from V and 9 bases from J, with 15 bases between. A few counts support this clone. Assay used: immunoSEQ multiplex PCR; TCRdb lists only in-frame clones, some missing. This table has 45,000 to 65,000 clones, approximately 90% appearing once. The sequencing sample was made of peripheral blood. The chain carries TRBV6-5 and TRBJ2-1; D gene unclear. The receptor's source is a human donor in a cohort sampled during active COVID-19. CDR3: CASSYSSVQISEQFF. The CDR3 DNA sequence: TGTGCCAGCAGTTACTCGTCAGTCCAAATAAGTGAGCAGTTCTTC.